This T cell receptor beta chain originates from a study of CD8+CD57+ T cells in acquired aplastic anemia. Study-level results: Both patients and controls carried the same twenty-nine CD8+ CDR3 sequences.

Using genomic DNA as the template, TCR beta VDJ and CDR3 profiling was carried out. TCRdb reprocessed the reads via MiXCR and lists one record per CDR3 protein. This sample has 130,000 or so distinct CDR3 sequences, with 40% to 45% found just once. CDR1 and CDR2 (germline): SQVTM, ANQGSEA. This CDR3 has 14 amino acids. Between the trimmed V and J ends, which lost 2 bases and 0 bases, there was a span of 5 bases. Comments on this clonotype: The antigen is undetermined.

The receptor comes from a human donor in good health, serving as a control. V usage is TRBV29-1 and J usage is TRBJ2-6; no reliable D call. Sample: sorted CD4+, CD8+, or CD8+CD57+ T cells (not recorded which) from PBMCs. Here the CDR3 reads CSVEIHSGANVLTF. CDR3 sequence (DNA): TGCAGCGTTGAAATTCACTCTGGGGCCAACGTCCTGACTTTC.